This TCR beta chain came from a study of T cell responses to AZD1222 COVID-19 vaccine. Study-wide points: Distributed over spike, vaccine-associated CD4 TCRs predominated at 160-218 and 743-854. Unmutated variant regions reportedly attract nearly half of all spike-specific TCRs.

V trimming: 5 bases; J trimming: 2 bases; junction bases outside the gene matches: 9. The CDR3 consists of 16 residues. CDR1 is SGHVS, CDR2 FQNEAQ, per germline. As concerns this clone: Its antigen is unknown.

Sequencing was performed with immunoSEQ multiplex PCR; in TCRdb, only in-frame clones are kept and a portion is missing. The table has over 150,000 clones, 88% seen once. The chain carries TRBV7-8 and TRBJ1-2, with 9 bases aligning to TRBD1. The sample here was peripheral blood, taken on day 0 of AZD1222 vaccination. The source is an adult in good health. The CDR3 DNA sequence: TGTGCCAGCAGCCCGGGCACCGGGACAGGGAACTATGGCTACACCTTC. Residues: CASSPGTGTGNYGYTF.